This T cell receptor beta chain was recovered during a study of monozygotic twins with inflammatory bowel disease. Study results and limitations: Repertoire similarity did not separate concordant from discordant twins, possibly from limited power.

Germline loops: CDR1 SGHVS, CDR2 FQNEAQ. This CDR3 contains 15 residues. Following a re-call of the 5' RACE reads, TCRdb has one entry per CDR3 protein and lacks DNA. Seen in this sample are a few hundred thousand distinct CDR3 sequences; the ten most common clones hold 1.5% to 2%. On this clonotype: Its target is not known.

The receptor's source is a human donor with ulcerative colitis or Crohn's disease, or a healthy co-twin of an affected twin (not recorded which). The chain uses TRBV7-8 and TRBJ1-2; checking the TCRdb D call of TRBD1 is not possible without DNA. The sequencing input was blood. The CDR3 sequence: CASSPRTGVAYGYTF.